The 20 T cell receptor beta chains listed next were all sequenced from one sample in a study of identical twins. TCRdb re-analysed the 5' RACE reads in MiXCR, keeping a single row per CDR3 protein. This table holds 1.5 million to 2 million distinct CDR3 sequences, about 32% found once. The material sequenced was cord blood. The receptors come from a newborn girl in good health.

A few counts support this clonotype. One junction end does not reproduce the germline sequence, and a read error may be involved. This rearrangement joins TRBV6-1 to TRBJ1-4; TRBD1 matches 7 bases. The CDR3 is made up of 14 amino acids. Germline V gives CDR1 MNHNS, CDR2 SASEGT. CDR3: CASREGTANEKLFF. CDR3 nucleotides: TGTGCCAGCAGGGAAGGGACAGCTAATGAAAAACTGTTTTTT.

This clonotype was found a few times. The V call is TRBV6-6, the J call TRBJ1-1, with D possibly matching TRBD1 (5 bases). With 7 bases removed from V and 0 bases from J, the gap between germline ends came to 15 bases. Germline V gives CDR1 MNHNY, CDR2 SVGAGI (reference sequence). CDR3 length: 15 residues. CDR3 DNA: TGTGCCAGCACGGCTTCGGGACTCTTGAACACTGAAGCTTTCTTT. Its protein product is CASTASGLLNTEAFF.

This sequence joins TRBV18 and TRBJ2-7; TRBD1 matches 8 bases. This CDR3 is 16 amino acids long. Germline loops: CDR1 KGHSH, CDR2 LQKENI. V was pared by 0 bases and J by 2 bases, with 6 bases of the junction left unmatched. DNA of the CDR3: TGTGCCAGCTCACCACCCCGACAGGGGACCACCTACGAGCAGTACTTC. Its protein is CASSPPRQGTTYEQYF.

CDR3 sequence: CASSEDRSSSYEQYF. DNA of the CDR3: TGTGCCAGCAGCGAAGACAGGTCCAGCTCCTACGAGCAGTACTTC. This rearrangement joins TRBV13 to TRBJ2-7; D might be TRBD1 (6 bases). This CDR3 region has 15 residues. Germline V CDR1 and CDR2: PRHDT, FYEKMQ (reference sequence). V was clipped by 5 bases and J by 0 bases, with 14 bases between them.

The chain links TRBV30 to TRBJ1-2; no clear D. V was trimmed by 4 bases and J by 7 bases, leaving 16 bases between them. This CDR3 is 13 amino acids long. The V gene's germline CDR1 is GTSNPN and CDR2 SVGIG (reference sequence). The CDR3 spells CAWTYSRRVGYTF. CDR3 nucleotide sequence: TGTGCCTGGACTTATAGTAGACGGGTTGGCTACACCTTC.

Regarding this clonotype: At one boundary the junction diverges from the germline segment, which might be a read error. The rearrangement links TRBV20-1 to TRBJ2-3; possibly TRBD1 for D (5 bases). CDR1 and CDR2 (germline): DFQATT, SNEGSKA (reference sequence). There are 14 residues in the CDR3. In DNA form, the CDR3 reads TGCAGTGCCAGAGGACACCTTAGCACAGATACGCAGTATTTT. It is translated as CSARGHLSTDTQYF.

The chain carries TRBV9 and TRBJ2-7; possible D gene TRBD1, 6 bases. CDR1 is SGDLS and CDR2 is YYNGEE in the germline V gene. The CDR3 contains 16 residues. Trimming pared 1 base from V and 3 bases from J, leaving 17 bases between. Here the CDR3 DNA reads TGTGCCAGCAGCGTAACCCCGGGACACGGGAACTACGAGCAGTACTTC. Residues: CASSVTPGHGNYEQYF.

This sequence joins TRBV28 and TRBJ1-4, with TRBD1 as a possible D gene (5 bases). CDR1 is MDHEN and CDR2 is SYDVKM in the germline V gene. The V gene lost 5 bases and the J gene lost 6 bases, with 28 bases spanning the gap. The CDR3 consists of 19 residues. CDR3 protein: CASSLVDSLRWGIHEKLFF. The CDR3, as DNA: TGTGCCAGCAGTCTAGTAGACTCCCTACGCTGGGGGATTCATGAAAAACTGTTTTTT.

The chain uses TRBV7-2 and TRBJ2-3; TRBD2 might be the D (6 bases). CDR1 SGHTA and CDR2 FQGNSA come from the germline V gene. The CDR3 extends over 18 amino acids. Trimming took 1 base from V and 1 from J, leaving 18 bases between them. The CDR3 nucleotides read TGTGCCAGCAGCTTAGGGTCTCTAGCGCTTCTTCGCACAGATACGCAGTATTTT. This gives the protein CASSLGSLALLRTDTQYF.

This clonotype was seen ten or more times. The chain employs TRBV11-2 and TRBJ2-7, with TRBD2 identical over 11 bases. CDR1 and CDR2 from the germline V gene are SGHAT and FQNNGV. V lost 2 bases to trimming and J lost 4 bases; unmatched junction nucleotides: 7. This CDR3 spans 16 amino acids. The CDR3 DNA follows: TGTGCCAGCAGCTTAAAGGGACTAGCGGTTTTTTACGAGCAGTACTTC. Translating it yields CASSLKGLAVFYEQYF.

CDR3 protein: CASSEGYEQFF. CDR3 DNA sequence: TGCGCCAGCAGTGAGGGGTACGAGCAGTTCTTC. The chain is built from TRBV10-2 and TRBJ2-1; no reliable D call. The CDR3 sequence is 11 residues long. The V gene's germline CDR1 is WSHSY and CDR2 SAAADI. Deletions cut 2 bases from V and 10 bases from J, with 6 bases between.

This clonotype was seen a handful of times. The chain couples TRBV5-1 to TRBJ2-5, with 9 bases aligning to TRBD1. V lost 2 bases to trimming and J lost 2 bases; unmatched junction nucleotides: 4. CDR1 is SGHRS, CDR2 YFSETQ, per germline. The CDR3 is 15 amino acids. This CDR3 reads CASSFGTGLQETQYF. DNA of the CDR3: TGCGCCAGCAGCTTCGGGACAGGGCTTCAAGAGACCCAGTACTTC.

The chain has TRBV7-2 and TRBJ2-3, with TRBD2 matching 7 bases. This CDR3 contains 15 residues. V dropped 3 bases and J dropped 5; count of bases not matched to a gene: 8. CDR1 is SGHTA and CDR2 is FQGNSA in the germline V gene. This CDR3 is CASSLPAERGDTQYF. For the CDR3, the DNA is TGTGCCAGCAGCTTGCCGGCGGAGCGGGGAGATACGCAGTATTTT.

This clonotype was picked up a small number of times. The chain recombines TRBV27 with TRBJ2-7; D remains unclear. Germline assignment: CDR1 MNHEY and CDR2 SMNVEV (reference sequence). Trimming cost V 5 bases and J 3 bases, with 11 bases left between them. The length of the CDR3 is 13 residues. CDR3 sequence (DNA): TGTGCCAGCAGTACCGGGTCAGTCTACGAGCAGTACTTC. Protein product: CASSTGSVYEQYF.

To note about this clonotype: Sequence at one end of the junction differs from germline and may be a read error. The V and J genes are TRBV6-1 and TRBJ1-2; D is uncertain. In germline, CDR1 is MNHNS, CDR2 SASEGT. The CDR3 covers 17 residues. The CDR3 is CACSRLGLGASNYGYTF. CDR3 DNA: TGTGCCTGCAGCAGATTGGGATTAGGAGCGTCTAACTATGGCTACACCTTC.

The chain combines TRBV10-3 with TRBJ1-6; no clear D gene. The CDR3 contains 13 residues. CDR1 and CDR2 from the germline V gene are ENHRY and SYGVKD. With 8 bases removed from V and 8 bases from J, the gap between germline ends came to 13 bases. The CDR3 spells CAIRGIRDSPLHF. The CDR3 coding sequence is TGTGCCATCCGTGGAATCCGGGATTCACCCCTCCACTTT.

This chain joins TRBV21-1 and TRBJ2-4; TRBD1, the table's D call, lacks a check against the DNA. TRBV21-1 is a pseudogene segment. This CDR3 has 14 residues. In DNA, the CDR3 is TGTGCCAGCAGCAAAGACGGGGGAGCTGGAGAGCAGTACTTC. This sequence encodes CASSKDGGAGEQYF.

The chain carries TRBV28 and TRBJ2-3; D might be TRBD2 (6 bases). This CDR3 region has 15 residues. Germline values: CDR1 MDHEN, CDR2 SYDVKM. V was cut by 5 bases and J by 4 bases, with 16 bases left in between. The chain's CDR3 is CASSPAGLGADTQYF. The CDR3 nucleotides read TGTGCCAGCAGTCCCGCGGGGCTCGGGGCAGATACGCAGTATTTT.

The chain links TRBV12-3 or TRBV12-4 to TRBJ1-2; D is unclear. The V end lost 4 bases, the J end lost 4 bases, and 10 bases lay between the germline ends. The CDR3 loop spans 13 amino acids. In DNA form, the CDR3 reads TGTGCCAGCAGTTCAGTCGGGAGCTATGGCTACACCTTC. Translation: CASSSVGSYGYTF.

Turning to this clonotype: A much larger clone differs from this one at a single base, so this may be a read error. The chain links TRBV10-1 to TRBJ2-1; 12 bases map to TRBD1. The J call may be faulty, since TRBJ2-7 better matches the DNA end. Germline CDR1 WNHNN, CDR2 SYGVQD (reference sequence). This CDR3 spans 17 amino acids. The CDR3 loop reads CASSEWGQGASINEQYF. The CDR3 DNA sequence: TGCGCCAGCAGTGAGTGGGGACAGGGGGCAAGTATAAATGAGCAGTACTTC.